Listed below are T cell receptor beta chains from one sample, sequenced in a study of cytomegalovirus exposure and HLA in healthy donors. The repertoire was sequenced with immunoSEQ multiplex PCR; TCRdb's copy has only in-frame clones and lacks some. Found here are approximately 170,000 clones, 82% of them singletons; the top ten hold approximately 1.5%. Sample: PBMCs. The receptor set was obtained from a male donor in good health and CMV-seronegative. Both conserved end residues are part of each CDR3. The D gene is left open where the match is weak. Part of the rows lack a size; the others show once, few, many or a class for expanded clones.

D,J,V,length,size,DNA,CDR3
-,TRBJ1-4,TRBV5-6,13,-,TGTGCCAGCAGCTTGGCCCGCGGGGAAAAACTGTTTTTT,CASSLARGEKLFF
TRBD1,TRBJ2-4,TRBV30,14,-,TGTGCCTGGAGCACTACAGGGGGCCAGAACATTCAGTACTTC,CAWSTTGGQNIQYF
-,TRBJ1-6,TRBV14,12,-,TGTGCCAGCAGCCAAGGTGGCGGGCCCCTCCACTTT,CASSQGGGPLHF
-,TRBJ2-5,TRBV5-8,15,-,TGTGCCAGCAGCCCGCTTTTGAGGAGCCAAGAGACCCAGTACTTC,CASSPLLRSQETQYF
-,TRBJ2-7,TRBV9,17,-,TGTGCCAGCAGCGTAGACCCCACGGGACAACCCCGATCCGAGCAGTACTTC,CASSVDPTGQPRSEQYF
-,TRBJ2-1,TRBV6-1,14,-,TGTGCCAGCAGTCTCTCAGGGATAAACAATGAGCAGTTCTTC,CASSLSGINNEQFF
-,TRBJ2-7,TRBV7-9,15,-,TGTGCCAGCAGCCCCCGCCTAGGCCTCACCTACGAGCAGTACTTC,CASSPRLGLTYEQYF
TRBD2,TRBJ2-7,TRBV25-1,13,-,TGTGCCAGCAGTGGCCCCGGGGGGAACGAGCAGTACTTC,CASSGPGGNEQYF
TRBD2,TRBJ2-1,TRBV11-2,15,-,TGTGCCAGCAGCTTATGGGCGGGAGTGAACAATGAGCAGTTCTTC,CASSLWAGVNNEQFF
-,TRBJ1-1,TRBV7-8,14,-,TGTGCCAGCAGCTTAGAGGCATGGGGGCCTGAAGCTTTCTTT,CASSLEAWGPEAFF
-,TRBJ1-1,TRBV9,14,few,TGTGCCAGCAGCGTAGGGATGGGGGCTGGTGAAGCTTTCTTT,CASSVGMGAGEAFF
-,TRBJ2-5,TRBV5-1,13,-,TGCGCCAGCAGCTCCCTACACCAAGAGACCCAGTACTTC,CASSSLHQETQYF
-,TRBJ1-1,TRBV18,14,-,TGTGCCAGCTCACCCTCGCGGGGGGACACTGAAGCTTTCTTT,CASSPSRGDTEAFF
TRBD2,TRBJ2-7,TRBV7-9,16,-,TGTGCCAGCAGCTCCCCCGGGACTAGCGGTACCTACGAGCAGTACTTC,CASSSPGTSGTYEQYF
TRBD2,TRBJ2-7,TRBV6-1,15,-,TGTGCCAGCAGTGAGATGGCTAGCGGGAGGGGCGAGCAGTACTTC,CASSEMASGRGEQYF